The following is a T cell receptor beta chain sequence with its context. Its target is not known. The sample is drawn from a study of blood T cells in healthy people across ages. Across the whole study: In model experiments, template switching was able to capture about one barcoded beta molecule for every two T cells that were present.

There are 16 residues in the CDR3. The germline CDR1 and CDR2 sequences are MNHEY and SVGAGI. Unmatched junction bases numbered 6, after V lost 0 bases and J lost 5 bases. Primed by a sample-barcoded 5' primer and a J-beta primer mix, a second PCR proceeded for about 7 to 11 cycles. Using its own MiXCR run on the 5' RACE reads, TCRdb lists one record per CDR3 protein. The table records fewer than 1 million distinct CDR3 sequences, under 45% of them present only once. General study points: TCR beta diversity correlated strongly with naive T cell percentage.

The chain is built from TRBV6-5 and TRBJ2-1, with 8 bases aligning to TRBD2. This clonotype was sampled from a man aged 55 to 69 in good health. Input material: blood. DNA of the CDR3: TGTGCCAGCAGTTACTCGTGGCGGGGGGTAAACAATGAGCAGTTCTTC. It encodes CASSYSWRGVNNEQFF.